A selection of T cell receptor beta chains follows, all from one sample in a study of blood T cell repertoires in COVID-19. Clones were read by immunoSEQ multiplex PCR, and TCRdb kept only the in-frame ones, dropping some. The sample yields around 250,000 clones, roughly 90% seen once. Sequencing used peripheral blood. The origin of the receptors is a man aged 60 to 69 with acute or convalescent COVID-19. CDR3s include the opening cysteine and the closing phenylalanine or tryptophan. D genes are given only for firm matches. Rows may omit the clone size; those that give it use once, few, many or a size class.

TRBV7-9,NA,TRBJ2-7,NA,CASRNPTTGEDEQYF,TGTGCCAGCAGGAACCCGACAACAGGGGAGGACGAGCAGTACTTC
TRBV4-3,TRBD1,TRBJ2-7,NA,CASSQDSSGTGFEQYF,TGCGCCAGCAGCCAAGATAGTTCGGGGACAGGGTTCGAGCAGTACTTC
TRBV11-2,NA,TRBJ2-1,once,CASSISAEQFF,TGTGCCAGCAGCATAAGCGCTGAGCAGTTCTTC
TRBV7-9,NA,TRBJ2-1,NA,CASSIPPNEQFF,TGTGCCAGCAGCATCCCTCCCAATGAGCAGTTCTTC
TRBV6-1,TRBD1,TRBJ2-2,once,CASSFGTGAGELFF,TGTGCCAGCAGTTTCGGGACAGGGGCCGGGGAGCTGTTTTTT
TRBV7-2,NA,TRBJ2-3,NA,CASSWRLEARATDTQYF,TGTGCCAGCAGCTGGAGACTAGAGGCTAGGGCCACAGATACGCAGTATTTT
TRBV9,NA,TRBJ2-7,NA,CASSVDWAGQEQYF,TGTGCCAGCAGCGTAGATTGGGCAGGACAAGAGCAGTACTTC
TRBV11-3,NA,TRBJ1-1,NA,CASSPPEAMNTEAFF,TGTGCCAGCAGCCCCCCGGAGGCTATGAACACTGAAGCTTTCTTT
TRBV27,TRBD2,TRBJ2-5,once,CASSILGTSGSTQYF,TGTGCCAGCAGTATACTCGGGACTAGTGGTTCGACCCAGTACTTC
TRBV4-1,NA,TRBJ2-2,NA,CASSQARRTPAPPGELFF,TGCGCCAGCAGCCAAGCCAGGAGGACCCCTGCCCCACCCGGGGAGCTGTTTTTT
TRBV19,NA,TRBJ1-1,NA,CASRRRGARSPEAFF,TGTGCCAGTAGACGTCGGGGGGCGCGGTCCCCTGAAGCTTTCTTT
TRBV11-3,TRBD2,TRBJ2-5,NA,CASSGGGLAGPSKAQYF,TGTGCCAGCAGCGGCGGGGGACTAGCGGGCCCCTCGAAGGCCCAGTACTTC
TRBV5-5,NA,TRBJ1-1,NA,CASSLARGQGTEAFF,TGTGCCAGCAGCTTGGCCAGGGGCCAGGGCACTGAAGCTTTCTTT
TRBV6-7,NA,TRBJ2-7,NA,CASSYSLAREQYF,TGTGCCAGCAGTTACTCACTTGCGAGGGAGCAGTACTTC
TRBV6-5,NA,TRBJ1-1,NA,CASSYSSSGYGTEAFF,TGTGCCAGCAGTTACTCGAGTAGCGGGTATGGCACTGAAGCTTTCTTT
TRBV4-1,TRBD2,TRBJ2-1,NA,CASSPYSGSSYNEQFF,TGCGCCAGCAGCCCTTATAGCGGGAGTTCCTACAATGAGCAGTTCTTC
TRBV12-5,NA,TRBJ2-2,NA,CASGLPLTGELFF,TGTGCTAGTGGTTTGCCCCTGACCGGGGAGCTGTTTTTT
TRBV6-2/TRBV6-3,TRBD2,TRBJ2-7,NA,CASSSLAGGIYEQYF,TGTGCCAGCAGTTCTTTAGCGGGAGGAATCTACGAGCAGTACTTC
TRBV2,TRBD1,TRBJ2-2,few,CASSWTGANTGELFF,TGTGCCAGCTCCTGGACAGGGGCGAACACCGGGGAGCTGTTTTTT
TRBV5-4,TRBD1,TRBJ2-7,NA,CASSPGQAASYYEQYF,TGTGCCAGCAGCCCGGGACAGGCCGCTTCCTACTACGAGCAGTACTTC
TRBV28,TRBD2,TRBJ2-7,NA,CASSLPGLAGEQYF,TGTGCCAGCAGTTTACCGGGACTAGCAGGCGAGCAGTACTTC
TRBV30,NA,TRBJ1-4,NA,CAWSVKTQATNEKLFF,TGTGCCTGGAGTGTTAAGACGCAGGCAACTAATGAAAAACTGTTTTTT
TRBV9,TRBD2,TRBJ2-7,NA,CASSPQAGGFDEQYF,TGTGCCAGCAGCCCACAAGCGGGAGGGTTCGACGAGCAGTACTTC
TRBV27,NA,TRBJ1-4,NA,CASSLWGEEKLFF,TGTGCCAGCAGTTTATGGGGGGAGGAAAAACTGTTTTTT
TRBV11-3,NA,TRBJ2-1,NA,CASSLYTRSYNEQFF,TGTGCCAGCAGCTTATACACCCGCTCCTACAATGAGCAGTTCTTC
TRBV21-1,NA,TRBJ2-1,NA,CASSKVLVTYNEQFF,TGTGCCAGCAGCAAAGTCCTAGTAACCTACAATGAGCAGTTCTTC
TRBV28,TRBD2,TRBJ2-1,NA,CASIGAGGNHGQFF,TGTGCCAGCATAGGGGCGGGAGGCAACCATGGGCAGTTCTTC
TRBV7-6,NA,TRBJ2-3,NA,CASSSLERGTDTQYF,TGTGCCAGCAGTTCGCTCGAGCGGGGCACAGATACGCAGTATTTT
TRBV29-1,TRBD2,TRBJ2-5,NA,CSVEGAGGRETQYF,TGCAGCGTTGAAGGGGCGGGAGGACGGGAGACCCAGTACTTC
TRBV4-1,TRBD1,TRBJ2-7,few,CASSPRTGGYYEQYF,TGCGCCAGCAGCCCTCGGACAGGGGGGTACTACGAGCAGTACTTC
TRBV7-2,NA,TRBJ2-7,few,CASSFIGQPSYEQYF,TGTGCCAGCAGCTTTATTGGACAGCCATCCTACGAGCAGTACTTC
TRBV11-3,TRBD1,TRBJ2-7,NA,CASSPRDRTYEQYF,TGTGCCAGCAGCCCCCGGGACAGGACCTACGAGCAGTACTTC
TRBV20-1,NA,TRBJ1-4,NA,CSASGSRGSTNEKLFF,TGCAGTGCTAGTGGGAGCAGGGGTTCAACTAATGAAAAACTGTTTTTT
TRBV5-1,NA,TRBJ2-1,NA,CASRLRVSPYNEQFF,TGCGCCAGCAGACTCAGGGTCAGTCCCTACAATGAGCAGTTCTTC
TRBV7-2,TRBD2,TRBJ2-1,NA,CASSRGLAGVLNEQFF,TGTGCCAGCAGCCGGGGACTAGCGGGAGTTTTAAATGAGCAGTTCTTC
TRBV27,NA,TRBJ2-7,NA,CASSLKPGRTKPYEQYF,TGTGCCAGCAGTCTCAAACCCGGCCGAACTAAACCCTACGAGCAGTACTTC
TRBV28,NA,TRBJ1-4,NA,CASSPTGRVNEKLFF,TGTGCCAGCAGCCCTACAGGGCGCGTTAATGAAAAACTGTTTTTT
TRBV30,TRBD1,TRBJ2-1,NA,CAWSVPGTGYNEQFF,TGTGCCTGGAGTGTACCCGGGACAGGGTACAATGAGCAGTTCTTC
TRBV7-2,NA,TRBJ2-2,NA,CASTFGLASPGSCFF,NA
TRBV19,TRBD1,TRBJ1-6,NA,CASSDRGGTLHF,TGTGCCAGTAGTGACAGGGGCGGCACCCTCCACTTT
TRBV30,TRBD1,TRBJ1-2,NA,CACSAGGPRSF,TGTGCCTGCTCGGCAGGGGGACCTAGATCCTTC
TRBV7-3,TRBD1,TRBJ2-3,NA,CASSLGRGFTDTQYF,TGTGCCAGCAGCTTGGGCAGGGGGTTCACAGATACGCAGTATTTT